The clone carrying this T cell receptor beta chain was seen ten or more times. The antigen is not known. These data belong to a study of molecular identifiers for immune sequencing clone quantification. Overall study findings and caveats: Clonotypes topping 20 RNA copies carried over 97% of effector molecules but under 1% of naive ones.

TCRdb independently ran MiXCR on the PCR reads; one entry per CDR3 protein. The repertoire has about 640,000 distinct CDR3 sequences, 15% to 20% of them found once; the top ten carry roughly 0.9%. This CDR3 region has 13 residues. Germline loops: CDR1 MNHEY, CDR2 SVGEGT. Trimming cost V 6 bases and J 6 bases, with 15 bases left between them. The gene calls are TRBV6-2 or TRBV6-3 and TRBJ2-7; D perhaps matches TRBD2 (5 bases). The sequenced material came from naive CD8+ T cells from blood, with Jurkat cell RNA spiked in. Subset reported: FACS-sorted CD8+CD4-CCR7+CD45RA+ naive T cells. This TCR came from a human donor in good health. Some libraries in this study had Jurkat cell RNA spiked in. The CDR3 protein is CASSPGGGSEQYF. As DNA, the CDR3 is TGTGCCAGCAGCCCCGGAGGAGGAAGCGAGCAGTACTTC.